The clone carrying this T cell receptor beta chain was found once. The entry originates in a study of T cell responses to AZD1222 COVID-19 vaccine. TCRdb keeps only in-frame clones here, not all; method: immunoSEQ multiplex PCR. The table has about 120,000 clones, roughly 92% seen once. This CDR3 region has 14 residues. Trimming removed 4 bases from V and 7 bases from J, with 14 bases in between. Germline lookup yields CDR1 SGHNT and CDR2 YYREEE (reference sequence). The receptor was isolated from an adult in good health. The material was peripheral blood, obtained on day 0 of AZD1222 vaccination. This chain joins TRBV5-4 and TRBJ2-2, with unresolved D. As DNA, the CDR3 is TGTGCCAGCAGCAGTAAAGGATCCGGCGGGGAGCTGTTTTTT. This gives the protein CASSSKGSGGELFF.